Sequencing of this T cell receptor (beta chain) was carried out in a study of shared clonotypes between healthy human individuals. The J segment lost 9 bases and the V segment lost 5 bases, leaving 12 bases of the junction unmatched. CDR1 and CDR2 (germline): SEHNR, FQNEAQ (reference sequence). CDR3 length: 15 amino acids. For this clone: Its matching antigen is unknown.

At the deep level, the assay was run. Replicate PCRs run on sorted subsets employed approximately 0.2 ug DNA, approximately 30,000 T cell genomes. The protocol was immunoSEQ multiplex PCR, while the TCRdb copy is restricted to in-frame clones and leaves out a portion. The sample lists approximately 720,000 clones; 92% were seen once. Naive CD8 isolation took CD45RO-negative cells positively selected for CCR7 and excluded terminally differentiated effector memory CD45RA+ cells. Regarding the study as a whole: As a rule, naive subsets had a larger estimated richness than memory subsets. The study found about 5% of naive CD4 clonotypes shared across several donors.

The TCR was taken from a man aged 25-45 years in good health. The sample taken for sequencing was naive CD8+ T cells sorted from blood. The J gene is TRBJ2-1, the V gene TRBV7-9; TRBD2 matches at 8 bases. The chain's CDR3 is CASSPPREGRGEQFF. CDR3 nucleotides: TGTGCCAGCAGCCCTCCCCGGGAGGGCCGTGGTGAGCAGTTCTTC.